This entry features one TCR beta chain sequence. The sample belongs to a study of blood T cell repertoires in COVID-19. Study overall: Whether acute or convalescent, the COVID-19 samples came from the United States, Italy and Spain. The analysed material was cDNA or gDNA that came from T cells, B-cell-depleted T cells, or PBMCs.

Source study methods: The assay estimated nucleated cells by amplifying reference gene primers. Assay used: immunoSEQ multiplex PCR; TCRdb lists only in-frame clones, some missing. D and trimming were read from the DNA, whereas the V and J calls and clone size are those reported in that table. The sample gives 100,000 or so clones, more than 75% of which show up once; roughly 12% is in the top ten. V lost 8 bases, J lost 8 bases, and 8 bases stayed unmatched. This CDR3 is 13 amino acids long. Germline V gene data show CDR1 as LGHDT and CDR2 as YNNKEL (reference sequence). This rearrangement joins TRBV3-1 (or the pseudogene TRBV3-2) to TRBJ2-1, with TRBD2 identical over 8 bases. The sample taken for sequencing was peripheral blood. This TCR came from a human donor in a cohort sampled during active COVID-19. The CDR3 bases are TGTGCCAGCCACGGGAGGGCCGGTTATGAGCAGTTCTTC. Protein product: CASHGRAGYEQFF.